The clone carrying this T cell receptor beta chain came up once. This sample was included in a study of blood T cell repertoires in COVID-19. This CDR3 contains 15 residues. V gave up 8 bases and J gave up 3 bases; unmatched junction bases: 11. Germline-derived CDR1 and CDR2 are MNHEY and SVGAGI. Seattle participants joined during active infection and were tracked over time. Profiling relied on immunoSEQ multiplex PCR, and the TCRdb table lists in-frame clones only, not all of them. The repertoire holds approximately 210,000 clones, approximately 80% seen once, with roughly a tenth in the top ten. V gene TRBV6-5 combines with J gene TRBJ1-1; 8 bases line up with TRBD1. The sample taken for sequencing was peripheral blood. The clonotype was recovered from a woman older than 75 with COVID-19, enrolled during active disease. The CDR3 is CASSGQGAGDTEAFF. The CDR3 coding sequence is TGTGCCAGCTCAGGACAGGGAGCCGGGGACACTGAAGCTTTCTTT.